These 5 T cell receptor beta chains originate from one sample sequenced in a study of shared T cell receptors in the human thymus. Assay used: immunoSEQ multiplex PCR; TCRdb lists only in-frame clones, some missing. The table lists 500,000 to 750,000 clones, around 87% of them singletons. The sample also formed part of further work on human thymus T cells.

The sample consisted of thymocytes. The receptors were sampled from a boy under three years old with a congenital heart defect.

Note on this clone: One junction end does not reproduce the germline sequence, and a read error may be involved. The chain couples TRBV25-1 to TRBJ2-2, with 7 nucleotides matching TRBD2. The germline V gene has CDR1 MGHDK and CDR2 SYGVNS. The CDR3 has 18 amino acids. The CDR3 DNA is TGTGCCAGCAGTGAATGGCCCCGATCGGGAGGATTAACCGGGGGGCTGTTTTTT. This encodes CASSEWPRSGGLTGGLFF.

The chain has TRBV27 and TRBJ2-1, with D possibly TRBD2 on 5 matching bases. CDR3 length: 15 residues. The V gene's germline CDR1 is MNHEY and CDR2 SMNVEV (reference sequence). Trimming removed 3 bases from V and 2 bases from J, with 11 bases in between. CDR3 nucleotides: TGTGCCAGCAGTTTGAGGGCTAGGCCCTACAATGAGCAGTTCTTC. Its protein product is CASSLRARPYNEQFF.

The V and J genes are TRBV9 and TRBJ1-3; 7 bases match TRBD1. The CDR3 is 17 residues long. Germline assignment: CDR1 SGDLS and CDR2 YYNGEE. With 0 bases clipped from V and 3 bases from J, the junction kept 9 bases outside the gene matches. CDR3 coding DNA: TGTGCCAGCAGCGTAGGGAACAGGGGTCGGTATGGAAACACCATATATTTT. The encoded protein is CASSVGNRGRYGNTIYF.

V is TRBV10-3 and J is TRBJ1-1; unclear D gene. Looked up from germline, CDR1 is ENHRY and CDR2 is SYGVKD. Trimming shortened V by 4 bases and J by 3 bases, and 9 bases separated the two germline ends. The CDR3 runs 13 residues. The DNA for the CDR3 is TGTGCCATCAGTGTTCGGCTAGACACTGAAGCTTTCTTT. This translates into CAISVRLDTEAFF.

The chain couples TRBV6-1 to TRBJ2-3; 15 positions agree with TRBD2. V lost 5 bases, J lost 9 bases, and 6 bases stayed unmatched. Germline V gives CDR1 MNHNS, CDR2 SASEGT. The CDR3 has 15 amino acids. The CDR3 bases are TGTGCCAGCAGTATGGGACTAGCGGGAGGTCAGACGCAGTATTTT. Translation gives CASSMGLAGGQTQYF.